Each of the 10 T cell receptor beta chains below was sequenced from the same sample in a study of blood T cell repertoires in COVID-19. Using immunoSEQ multiplex PCR, the repertoire was profiled, and TCRdb retains in-frame clones only, with some absent. Of 120,000 to 150,000 clones listed, around 89% are singletons. Material for sequencing was peripheral blood. The receptors derive from a woman aged 55-70 years with active COVID-19.

This chain connects TRBV10-3 to TRBJ1-2; TRBD1 agrees at 7 bases. V gave up 8 bases and J gave up 6 bases; unmatched junction bases: 6. The CDR3 extends over 12 amino acids. The V gene's germline CDR1 is ENHRY and CDR2 SYGVKD. CDR3 DNA sequence: TGTGCCATCGGCGACAGGGATGATGGCTACACCTTC. It encodes CAIGDRDDGYTF.

The CDR3 region is CASSLARTGVYEQYF. In DNA, the CDR3 is TGTGCCAGCAGTTTAGCCAGGACTGGGGTTTACGAGCAGTACTTC. V usage is TRBV27 and J usage is TRBJ2-7; TRBD2 might be the D (5 bases). V shed 2 bases and J shed 4 bases, with 15 bases lying between them. The CDR3 loop spans 15 amino acids. Germline V CDR1 and CDR2: MNHEY, SMNVEV (reference sequence).

This clone was seen only a few times. The chain couples TRBV25-1 to TRBJ2-1, with 7 bases lining up with TRBD1. With 4 bases clipped from V and 4 bases from J, the junction kept 10 bases outside the gene matches. The germline V gene has CDR1 MGHDK and CDR2 SYGVNS. CDR3 length: 16 amino acids. CDR3 sequence (DNA): TGTGCCAGCAGTGCCACGGACAGGTCAATTTACAATGAGCAGTTCTTC. This sequence encodes CASSATDRSIYNEQFF.

The chain carries TRBV27 and TRBJ2-1, with TRBD2 as a possible D gene (7 bases). The CDR3 contains 16 residues. V was trimmed by 4 bases and J by 8 bases, leaving 21 bases between them. The germline CDR1 and CDR2 sequences are MNHEY and SMNVEV (reference sequence). CDR3 nucleotides: TGTGCCAGCAGTTCCCCCTCACGGCAGGGGAGGGATGAGCAGTTCTTC. Translation gives CASSSPSRQGRDEQFF.

This rearrangement joins TRBV20-1 to TRBJ1-5; a possible D gene is TRBD1 (5 bases). Deletions cut 6 bases from V and 6 bases from J, with 9 bases between. This CDR3 contains 11 residues. CDR1 is DFQATT and CDR2 is SNEGSKA in the germline V gene (reference sequence). The CDR3 DNA follows: TGCAGTGCGGGACTGAGTCAGCCCCAGCATTTT. Protein product: CSAGLSQPQHF.

J is TRBJ2-7 and V is TRBV3-1 (or the pseudogene TRBV3-2); no definite D call. Trimming pared 5 bases from V and 5 bases from J, leaving 7 bases between. The CDR3 totals 11 residues. CDR1 is LGHDT and CDR2 is YNNKEL in the germline V gene (reference sequence). The CDR3: CASSAYDEQYF. In nucleotides, the CDR3 is TGTGCCAGCAGCGCGTACGACGAGCAGTACTTC.

The rearrangement uses TRBV6-2 or TRBV6-3 and TRBJ1-5; D might be TRBD1 (5 bases). Deletions cut 1 base from V and 0 bases from J, with 16 bases between. The germline gives CDR1 MNHEY, CDR2 SVGEGT. This CDR3 is 18 amino acids long. The CDR3 loop reads CASSYYRQGGISNQPQHF. In DNA, the CDR3 is TGTGCCAGCAGTTACTACCGCCAGGGCGGGATTAGCAATCAGCCCCAGCATTTT.

This clone was counted once. The CDR3 nucleotides read TGTGCCAGCAGCGTAGACGCGGGCACTGAAGCTTTCTTT. It codes for CASSVDAGTEAFF. This chain uses TRBV9 with TRBJ1-1; D ambiguous. Trimming took off 0 bases at V and 4 bases at J, with 7 bases between the two ends. Germline CDR1 reads SGDLS; CDR2 reads YYNGEE. The CDR3 extends over 13 amino acids.

The rearrangement joins TRBV7-2 to TRBJ1-1; D is possibly TRBD1 (6 bases). Germline values: CDR1 SGHTA, CDR2 FQGNSA. V was pared by 4 bases and J by 4 bases, with 13 bases between. The CDR3 has 14 amino acids. The CDR3: CASSSNRASTEAFF. CDR3 coding DNA: TGTGCCAGCAGCTCAAACAGGGCAAGCACTGAAGCTTTCTTT.

The chain employs TRBV3-1 (or the pseudogene TRBV3-2) and TRBJ2-1; 11 bases agree with TRBD2. This CDR3 has 17 amino acids. Germline loops: CDR1 LGHDT, CDR2 YNNKEL (reference sequence). V was clipped by 3 bases and J by 9 bases; unmatched bases: 13. In DNA, the CDR3 is TGTGCCAGCAGCCATAGAGGGACTAGCGGACCTCGGGTTGAGCAGTTCTTC. As protein: CASSHRGTSGPRVEQFF.